The rows below give T cell receptor beta chains drawn from one sample of a study of somatic mutations in cytotoxic T cells in rheumatoid arthritis. Clones were sequenced by immunoSEQ multiplex PCR, and TCRdb holds only the in-frame ones, with some missing. The sample carries 8,000 to 11,000 clones, 65% to 85% recorded once. Sequenced material: CD8+ T cells sorted from blood. The source of these receptors is a woman between 45 and 65 years old in good health. Each CDR3 is given with its conserved first and last residue. The D gene is left open where the match is weak. Size tells how often a clone was seen (once, few, many) or the class of an expanded clone, and some rows leave it out.

abundance	j_gene	v_gene	d_gene	CDR3nt	CDR3aa
-	TRBJ1-5	TRBV16	-	TGTGCCAGCAGCCCTTCGGGGGTAGGCAATCAGCCCCAGCATTTT	CASSPSGVGNQPQHF
-	TRBJ2-3	TRBV5-1	TRBD2	TGCGCCAGCCTAAGGGAGGGAGGCACAGATACGCAGTATTTT	CASLREGGTDTQYF
-	TRBJ2-1	TRBV9	TRBD2	TGTGCCAGCAGCGTAGACGGCGGGAGTATGGGATACAATGAGCAGTTCTTC	CASSVDGGSMGYNEQFF
-	TRBJ1-2	TRBV29-1	TRBD1	TGCAGCGTTGATTTGACAGGGGAGGTGTATGGCTACACCTTC	CSVDLTGEVYGYTF
-	TRBJ2-1	TRBV9	-	TGTGCCAGCAGCGTAGTAGTAACGGGTGAGCAGTTCTTC	CASSVVVTGEQFF
-	TRBJ1-5	TRBV6-1	-	TGTGCCAGCAGTGAGGGGGCGTCGAGCAATCAGCCCCAGCATTTT	CASSEGASSNQPQHF
-	TRBJ2-7	TRBV11-2	-	TGTGCCAGCAGCCGGGACTCCTACGAGCAGTACTTC	CASSRDSYEQYF
-	TRBJ2-7	TRBV5-6	TRBD1	TGTGCCAGCAGCTTCGGGACAGGGGGCTACGAGCAGTACTTC	CASSFGTGGYEQYF
once	TRBJ2-7	TRBV6-1	-	TGTGCCAGCAGTGAAAGTCAGGGCCCTAGGGGCTACGAGCAGTACTTC	CASSESQGPRGYEQYF
-	TRBJ2-7	TRBV10-2	TRBD2	TGCGCCAGCAGTGAGTCGCGGACTAGAATCCACGAGCAGTACTTC	CASSESRTRIHEQYF
-	TRBJ2-5	TRBV5-1	-	TGCGCCAGCAGCTTGGTCTCTGAGACCCAGTACTTC	CASSLVSETQYF
few	TRBJ2-7	TRBV7-9	-	TGTGCCAGCAGCCTCGGGATCTCCTACGAGCAGTACTTC	CASSLGISYEQYF
-	TRBJ2-7	TRBV4-1	TRBD1	TGCGCCAGCAGCCAAGATGGGACAGCAACCTACGAGCAGTACTTC	CASSQDGTATYEQYF
-	TRBJ1-4	TRBV7-9	-	TGTGCCAGCAGCTTAGATTGGGGCCATCTTCTGTTTTTT	CASSLDWGHLLFF
-	TRBJ1-1	TRBV19	-	TGTGCCAGTAGATGGGGGGGAGCGAACACTGAAGCTTTCTTT	CASRWGGANTEAFF
-	TRBJ2-2	TRBV7-6	TRBD2	TGTGCCAGCAGCTTCCCGAGGAGCGGGGACACCGGGGAGCTGTTTTTT	CASSFPRSGDTGELFF
-	TRBJ1-2	TRBV4-3	-	TGCGCCAGCAGCCAAGGTAGAGATCCAGGCCCCTATGGCTACACCTTC	CASSQGRDPGPYGYTF
once	TRBJ2-3	TRBV7-2	TRBD2	TGTGCCAGCAGCTTAACGGGGGGGGGAACAGATACGCAGTATTTT	CASSLTGGGTDTQYF
-	TRBJ1-1	TRBV27	TRBD1	TGTGCCAGCAGCCGGGGACAGGGGAACACTGAAGCTTTCTTT	CASSRGQGNTEAFF
-	TRBJ2-7	TRBV7-9	TRBD2	TGTGCCAGCAGCTTTCCAACTAGCGGGAGTGGTTACGAGCAGTACTTC	CASSFPTSGSGYEQYF
-	TRBJ2-1	TRBV2	-	TGTGCCAGCAGTGGGGAGACGACTAGCAATGAGCAGTTCTTC	CASSGETTSNEQFF
once	TRBJ2-1	TRBV6-1	TRBD2	TGTGCCAGCAGTCAGACTAGCGGTGATTACAATGAGCAGTTCTTC	CASSQTSGDYNEQFF
once	TRBJ2-7	TRBV6-1	-	TGTGCCAGCAGTGAAAGGAACAGGGACCCCTACGAGCAGTACTTC	CASSERNRDPYEQYF
-	TRBJ2-2	TRBV5-6	-	TGTGCCAGCAGCTTGACCCCAGCGAACACCGGGGAGCTGTTTTTT	CASSLTPANTGELFF
-	TRBJ2-2	TRBV10-1	TRBD2	TGCGCCAGCAGATGGGCGGGAGGGCCGTCCGGGGAGCTGTTTTTT	CASRWAGGPSGELFF
-	TRBJ1-5	TRBV28	-	TGTGCCAGCAGTTTATCTCCGGAGCCCCAGCATTTT	CASSLSPEPQHF
-	TRBJ2-7	TRBV7-9	TRBD2	TGTGCCAGCAGCTCCGGGACTAGCGTTGCCTACGAGCAGTACTTC	CASSSGTSVAYEQYF
-	TRBJ2-1	TRBV7-8	TRBD1	TGTGCCAGCAGCAAACAGGGGAGCTCCTACAATGAGCAGTTCTTC	CASSKQGSSYNEQFF
-	TRBJ2-7	TRBV5-6	-	TGTGCCAGCAGCCCAGGGGAGAGACCCTACGAGCAGTACTTC	CASSPGERPYEQYF
few	TRBJ2-2	TRBV6-5	-	TGTGCCAGCAGTGCGAGGGACACCGGGGAGCTGTTTTTT	CASSARDTGELFF